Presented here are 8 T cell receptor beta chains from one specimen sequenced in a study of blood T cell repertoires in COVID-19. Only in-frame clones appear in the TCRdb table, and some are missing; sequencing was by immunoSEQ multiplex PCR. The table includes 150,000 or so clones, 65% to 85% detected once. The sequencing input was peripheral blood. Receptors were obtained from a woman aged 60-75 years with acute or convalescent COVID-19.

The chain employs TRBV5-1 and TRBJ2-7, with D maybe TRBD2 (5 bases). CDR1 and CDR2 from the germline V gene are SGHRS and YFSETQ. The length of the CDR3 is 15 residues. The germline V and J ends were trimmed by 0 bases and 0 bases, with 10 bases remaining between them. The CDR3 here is CASSLATGSSYEQYF. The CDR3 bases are TGCGCCAGCAGCTTGGCCACGGGATCCTCCTACGAGCAGTACTTC.

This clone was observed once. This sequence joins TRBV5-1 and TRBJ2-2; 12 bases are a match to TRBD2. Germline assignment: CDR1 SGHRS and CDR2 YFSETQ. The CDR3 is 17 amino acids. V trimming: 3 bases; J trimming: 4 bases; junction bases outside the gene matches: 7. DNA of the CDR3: TGCGCCAGCAGCTCGGAACTAGCGGGGGGACCCACCGGGGAGCTGTTTTTT. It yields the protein CASSSELAGGPTGELFF.

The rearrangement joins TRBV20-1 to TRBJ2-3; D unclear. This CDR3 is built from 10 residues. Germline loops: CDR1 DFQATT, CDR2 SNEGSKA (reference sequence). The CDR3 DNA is TGCAGCTACGTCGCAGATACGCAGTATTTT. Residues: CSYVADTQYF.

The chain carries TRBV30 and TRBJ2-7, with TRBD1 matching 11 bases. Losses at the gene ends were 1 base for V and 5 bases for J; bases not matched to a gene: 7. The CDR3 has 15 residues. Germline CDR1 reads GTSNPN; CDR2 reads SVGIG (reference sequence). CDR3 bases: TGTGCCTGGAGTGCGGGGGGACAGGGGGTCGACGAGCAGTACTTC. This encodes CAWSAGGQGVDEQYF.

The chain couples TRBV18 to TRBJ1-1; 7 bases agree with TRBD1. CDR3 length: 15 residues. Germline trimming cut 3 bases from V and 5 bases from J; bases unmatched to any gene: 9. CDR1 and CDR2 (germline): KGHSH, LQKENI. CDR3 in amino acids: CASSPAQGIGTEAFF. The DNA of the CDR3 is TGTGCCAGCTCACCGGCACAGGGGATAGGGACTGAAGCTTTCTTT.

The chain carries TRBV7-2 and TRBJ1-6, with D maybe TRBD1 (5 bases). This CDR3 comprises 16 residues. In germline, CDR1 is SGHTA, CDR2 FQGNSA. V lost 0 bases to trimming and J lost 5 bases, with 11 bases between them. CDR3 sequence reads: CASSLAGGGNNSPLHF. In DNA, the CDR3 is TGTGCCAGCAGCTTAGCCGGGGGGGGTAATAATTCACCCCTCCACTTT. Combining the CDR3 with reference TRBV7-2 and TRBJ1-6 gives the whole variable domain GAGVSQSPSNKVTEKGKDVELRCDPISGHTALYWYRQSLGQGLEFLIYFQGNSAPDKSGLPSDRFSAERTGGSVSTLTIQRTQQEDSAVYLCASSLAGGGNNSPLHFGNGTRLTVT.

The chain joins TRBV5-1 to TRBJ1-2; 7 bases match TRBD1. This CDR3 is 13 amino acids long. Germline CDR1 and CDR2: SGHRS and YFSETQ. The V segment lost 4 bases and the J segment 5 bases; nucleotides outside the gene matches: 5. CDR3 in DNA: TGCGCCAGCAGCGACGGGACAGCTTATGGCTACACCTTC. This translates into CASSDGTAYGYTF.

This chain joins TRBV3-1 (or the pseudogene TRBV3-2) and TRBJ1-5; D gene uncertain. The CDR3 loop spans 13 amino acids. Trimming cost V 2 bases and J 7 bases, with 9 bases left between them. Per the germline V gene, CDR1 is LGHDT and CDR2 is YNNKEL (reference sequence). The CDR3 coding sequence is TGTGCCAGCAGCCAATCCCAGTGGCAGCCCCAGCATTTT. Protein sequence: CASSQSQWQPQHF.